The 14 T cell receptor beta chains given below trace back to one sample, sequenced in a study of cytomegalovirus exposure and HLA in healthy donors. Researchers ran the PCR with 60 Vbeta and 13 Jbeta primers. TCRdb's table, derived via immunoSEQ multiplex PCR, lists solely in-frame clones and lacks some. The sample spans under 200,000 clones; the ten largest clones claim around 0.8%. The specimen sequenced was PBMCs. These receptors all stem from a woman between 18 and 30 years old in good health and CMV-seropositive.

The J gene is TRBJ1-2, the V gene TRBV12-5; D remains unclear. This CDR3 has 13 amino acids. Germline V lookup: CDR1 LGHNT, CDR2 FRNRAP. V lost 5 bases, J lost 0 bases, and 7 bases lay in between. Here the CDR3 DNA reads TGTGCTAGTGGTCTCGGAGCTAACTATGGCTACACCTTC. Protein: CASGLGANYGYTF. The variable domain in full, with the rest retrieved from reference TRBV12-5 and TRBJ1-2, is DARVTQTPRHKVTEMGQEVTMRCQPILGHNTVFWYRQTMMQGLELLAYFRNRAPLDDSGMPKDRFSAEMPDATLATLKIQPSEPRDSAVYFCASGLGANYGYTFGSGTRLTVV.

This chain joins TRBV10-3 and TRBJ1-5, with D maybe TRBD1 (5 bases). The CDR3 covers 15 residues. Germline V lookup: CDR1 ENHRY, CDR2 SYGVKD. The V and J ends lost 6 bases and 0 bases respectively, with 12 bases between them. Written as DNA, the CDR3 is TGTGCCATCAGCCCGGACACGTATAGCAATCAGCCCCAGCATTTT. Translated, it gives CAISPDTYSNQPQHF.

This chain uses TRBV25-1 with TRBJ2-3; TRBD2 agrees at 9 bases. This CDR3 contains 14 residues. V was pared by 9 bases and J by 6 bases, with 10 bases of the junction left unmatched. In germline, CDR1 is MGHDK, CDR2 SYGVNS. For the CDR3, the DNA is TGTGCCAGGGTGACTAGCGGCCACGCGGATACGCAGTATTTT. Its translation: CARVTSGHADTQYF.

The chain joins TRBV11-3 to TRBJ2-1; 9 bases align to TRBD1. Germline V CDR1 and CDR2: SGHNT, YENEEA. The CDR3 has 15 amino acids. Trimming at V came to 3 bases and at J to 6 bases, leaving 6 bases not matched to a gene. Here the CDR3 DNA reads TGTGCCAGCAGCTTGGGGACAGGGCCCTTCAATGAGCAGTTCTTC. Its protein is CASSLGTGPFNEQFF. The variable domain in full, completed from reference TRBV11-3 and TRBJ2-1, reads EAGVVQSPRYKIIEKKQPVAFWCNPISGHNTLYWYLQNLGQGPELLIRYENEEAVDDSQLPKDRFSAERLKGVDSTLKIQPAELGDSAVYLCASSLGTGPFNEQFFGPGTRLTVL.

In DNA form, the CDR3 reads TGTGCCAGCAGCTTAGGGAGGACCACTGAAGCTTTCTTT. Residues: CASSLGRTTEAFF. The chain couples TRBV11-3 to TRBJ1-1; D ambiguous. The CDR3 is 13 residues long. Trimming stripped 1 base from V and 4 bases from J, with 7 bases between. CDR1 is SGHNT and CDR2 is YENEEA in the germline V gene.

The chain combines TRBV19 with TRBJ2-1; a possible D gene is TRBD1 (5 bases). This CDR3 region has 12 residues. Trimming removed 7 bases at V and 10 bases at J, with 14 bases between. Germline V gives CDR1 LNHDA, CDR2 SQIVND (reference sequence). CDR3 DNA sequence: TGTGCCAGTACTCACTTGGCAGGGGAGCAGTTCTTC. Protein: CASTHLAGEQFF.

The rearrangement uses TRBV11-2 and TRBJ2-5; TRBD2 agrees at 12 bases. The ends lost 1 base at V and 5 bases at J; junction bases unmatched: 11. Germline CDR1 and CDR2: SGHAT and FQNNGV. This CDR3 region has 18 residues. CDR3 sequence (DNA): TGTGCCAGCAGCTTAGCACCCATGACTAGCGGGAGTACGGAGACCCAGTACTTC. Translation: CASSLAPMTSGSTETQYF.

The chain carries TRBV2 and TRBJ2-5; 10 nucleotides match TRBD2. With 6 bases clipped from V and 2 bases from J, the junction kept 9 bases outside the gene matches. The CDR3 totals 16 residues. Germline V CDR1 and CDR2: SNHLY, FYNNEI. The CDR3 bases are TGTGCCAGCAGAGACCGACTAGCGGGCCTTCAAGAGACCCAGTACTTC. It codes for CASRDRLAGLQETQYF.

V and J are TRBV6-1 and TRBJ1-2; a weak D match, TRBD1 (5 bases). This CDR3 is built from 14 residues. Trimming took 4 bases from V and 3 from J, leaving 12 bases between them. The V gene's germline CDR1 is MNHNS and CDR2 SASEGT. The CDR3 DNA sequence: TGTGCCAGCAGTGCGGGACTCCAACACTATGGCTACACCTTC. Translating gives CASSAGLQHYGYTF.

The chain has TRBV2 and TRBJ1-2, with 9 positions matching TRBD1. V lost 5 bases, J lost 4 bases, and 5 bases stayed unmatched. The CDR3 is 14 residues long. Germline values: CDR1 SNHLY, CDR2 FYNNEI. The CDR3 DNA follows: TGTGCCAGCAGTACCACAGGGGGCGTCTATGGCTACACCTTC. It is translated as CASSTTGGVYGYTF.

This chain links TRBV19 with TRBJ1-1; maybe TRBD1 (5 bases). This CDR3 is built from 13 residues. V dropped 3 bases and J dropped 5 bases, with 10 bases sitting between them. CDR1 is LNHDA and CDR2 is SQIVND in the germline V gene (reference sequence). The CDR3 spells CASSIPGRTEAFF. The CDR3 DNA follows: TGTGCCAGTAGTATTCCAGGGCGGACTGAAGCTTTCTTT.

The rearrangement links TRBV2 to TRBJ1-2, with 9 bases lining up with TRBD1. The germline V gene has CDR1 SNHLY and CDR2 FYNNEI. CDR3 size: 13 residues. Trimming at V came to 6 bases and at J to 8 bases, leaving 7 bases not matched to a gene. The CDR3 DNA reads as TGTGCCAGCAGCCTCGCGACAGGGGGGGGCTACACCTTC. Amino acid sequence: CASSLATGGGYTF.

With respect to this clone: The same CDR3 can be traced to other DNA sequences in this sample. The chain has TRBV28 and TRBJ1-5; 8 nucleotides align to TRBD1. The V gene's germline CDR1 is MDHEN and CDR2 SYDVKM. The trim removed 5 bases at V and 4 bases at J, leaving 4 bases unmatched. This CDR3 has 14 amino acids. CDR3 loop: CASSHGQGNQPQHF. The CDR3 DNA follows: TGTGCCAGCAGTCACGGACAGGGTAATCAGCCCCAGCATTTT.

The CDR3 DNA is TGTGCCAGCAGCTTCGAAGAGACCCAGTACTTC. Translating it yields CASSFEETQYF. The chain employs TRBV5-4 and TRBJ2-5; no clear D. In germline, CDR1 is SGHNT, CDR2 YYREEE (reference sequence). This CDR3 spans 11 amino acids. V shed 2 bases and J shed 3 bases, with 2 bases lying between them.